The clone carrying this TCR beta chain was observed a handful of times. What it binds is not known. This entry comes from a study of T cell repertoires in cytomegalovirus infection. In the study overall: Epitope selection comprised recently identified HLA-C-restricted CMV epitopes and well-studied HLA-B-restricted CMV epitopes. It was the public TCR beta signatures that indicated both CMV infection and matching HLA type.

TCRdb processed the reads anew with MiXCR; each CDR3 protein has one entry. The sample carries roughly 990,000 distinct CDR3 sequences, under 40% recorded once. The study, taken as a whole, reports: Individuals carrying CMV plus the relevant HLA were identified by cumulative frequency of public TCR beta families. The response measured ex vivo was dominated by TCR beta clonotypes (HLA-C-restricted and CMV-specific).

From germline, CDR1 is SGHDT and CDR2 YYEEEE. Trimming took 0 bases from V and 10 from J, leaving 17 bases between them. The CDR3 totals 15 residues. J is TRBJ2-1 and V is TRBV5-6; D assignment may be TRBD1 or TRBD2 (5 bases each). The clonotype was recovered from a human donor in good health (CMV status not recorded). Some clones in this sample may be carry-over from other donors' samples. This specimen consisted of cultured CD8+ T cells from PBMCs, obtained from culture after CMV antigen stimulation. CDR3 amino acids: CASSLEGRIGGEQFF. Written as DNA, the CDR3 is TGTGCCAGCAGCTTGGAGGGACGCATTGGCGGGGAGCAGTTCTTC.